This TCR beta chain was sequenced in a study of T cells in Graves' hyperthyroidism and ophthalmopathy (dated by TCRdb to the late 2010s). With respect to the entire study: Peripheral blood samples were taken at the time of initial diagnosis, prior to any treatment. A discovery cohort of about a hundred patients, 43 with Graves' ophthalmopathy and fewer than 65 with stable Graves' hyperthyroidism, was used to find distinguishing TCR V-J signatures. Prospective prediction of ophthalmopathy was tested in an independent validation cohort of fewer than 20 hyperthyroidism patients and 15 to 17 patients who later progressed to ophthalmopathy. The paper describes TCR Vbeta CDR3 sequencing of around 140 peripheral blood samples, made up of about 41 ophthalmopathy patients, over 70 hyperthyroidism patients and some 17 progressor patients. After sampling, hyperthyroidism patients received methimazole starting at 30 mg daily, and ophthalmopathy patients received high-dose intravenous methylprednisolone. The 90 or so discovery patients were randomly split 7:3 into training and test sets. Thyroid tissue and blood T-cell repertoires from six Graves' hyperthyroidism patients were also compared in the study. Broad study findings and their caveats: Most expanded thyroid clonotypes (frequency above 0.001) were also detected in blood, suggesting blood repertoires may reflect thyroid immune responses. Sample size was not statistically predetermined, and blinding of investigators to group allocation was not performed. A 13 V-J signature model separated ophthalmopathy from stable hyperthyroidism, with around 90% sensitivity and about 81% specificity in cross-validation and 80%/75% in testing. In validation, the model predicted progression to ophthalmopathy with approximately 71% sensitivity and approximately 74% specificity, a median of roughly seven months before onset.

This clonotype was found a few times. There is no known antigen for this receptor. Nothing much larger sits one base from this clone, and base qualities are not available. The germline V gene yields SQVTM for CDR1 and ANQGSEA for CDR2. The CDR3 spans 15 residues, from the cysteine through the phenylalanine. The DNA shown is the 45-base CDR3, in frame from base 1. Trimming removed 3 bases from V and 1 base from J; the gene matches leave 7 bases unexplained. Ophthalmopathy patients had moderately to severely active disease, with a Clinical Activity Score of 3 or more, a NOSPECS grade of 4 or more, and a disease duration of less than 3 months. Patients with uncontrolled infections, other autoimmune diseases, pregnancy or lactation were excluded. Diagnoses relied on clinical symptoms, serum thyroxine and TRAb, thyroid ultrasound and orbital computed tomography. PBMCs were isolated from 10 ml of fresh peripheral blood by Ficoll-Paque density gradient centrifugation. Total RNA was extracted with Trizol reagent, and quality was checked on an Agilent 2100 Bioanalyzer.

TCR beta CDR3 regions were amplified from RNA transcripts. For the first round of RT-PCR on the TCR CDR3, the HTBI primer set was used together with the Qiagen OneStep RT-PCR kit. Libraries were constructed in a second round of multiplex PCR, after which size selection and purification were performed. Sequencing of the libraries was done on an Illumina HiSeq2000 using paired-end 100 bp reads. The paper's processing steps were these. SOAPnuke was used to process the raw data, throwing out any read that contained adapters or uncalled bases, had a mean Phred below 15, or lacked an exact constant-primer or identifier match. COPE v1.2.5 was used to merge the high-quality paired reads, and each unique nucleotide sequence was defined as a clonotype. MiTCR v1.1 was used to align the clonotypes against IMGT TRBV, TRBD and TRBJ reference segments. The analysis was restricted to V-J combinations with a frequency above 0.0001, which together covered 99% to 99.2% of the repertoires. The TCS score was defined as the ratio of F50 (clonal expansion) to E x V (chaos), calculated using BLOSUM62-based TCRdist between CDR3 peptides within each V-J. Welch's t-statistics and random forest reduced fewer than 550 V-J features to 13, which were used in a naive Bayes classifier (R e1071). The raw public data were reprocessed by TCRdb itself: fastp quality trimming at Q25, MiXCR clonotype calling, in-frame beta chains only. Merged by CDR3 protein, the rows form single entries marked with the most common genes and DNA. The V and J calls were not made by the authors but by TCRdb's processing. The sample data list around 400,000 distinct CDR3 sequences, and roughly 15% of these were observed just once. Of the sample, roughly 19% falls within the top ten clones.

This receptor was obtained from a woman aged 60-75 years with Graves' ophthalmopathy. The sample was blood. The chain is made from TRBV29-1 and TRBJ2-5, and TRBD2 matches 8 of the central bases. CDR3 reads: CSVEMLAGFQETQYF. In nucleotides, the sequence is TGCAGCGTTGAGATGCTAGCGGGTTTCCAAGAGACCCAGTACTTC. Extended through the reference TRBV29-1 and TRBJ2-5 proteins, this CDR3 yields the full variable domain: SAVISQKPSRDICQRGTSLTIQCQVDSQVTMMFWYRQQPGQSLTLIATANQGSEATYESGFVIDKFPISRPNLTFSTLTVSNMSPEDSSIYLCSVEMLAGFQETQYFGPGTRLLVL.